Here is one T cell receptor beta chain with its context. No antigen is known for it. The sample is drawn from a study of OX40 agonist ivuxolimab in advanced cancers. Overall study: Enrollees could have had prior anti-PD-1, anti-PD-L1 or anti-CTLA-4 therapy, which 30% to 50% had received. Findings and limits, study-wide: Doses of 0.1 to 3.0 mg/kg were accompanied by clonal expansion of CD4+ and CD8+ blood T cells by week 6. Some patients without response likewise showed low normalized clonal expansion.

Looked up from germline, CDR1 is SGHDN and CDR2 is FVKESK. The CDR3 is 14 residues long. V gave up 4 bases and J gave up 3 bases; unmatched junction bases: 5. Method: immunoSEQ multiplex PCR; TCRdb's copy keeps in-frame clones and lacks some. The sample yields about 94,000 clones, approximately 91% seen once. The sample in question was CD4+ or CD8+ T cells sorted from blood, obtained in a trial of the OX40 agonist ivuxolimab. The receptor was isolated from an adult with an advanced solid tumor such as melanoma, head and neck, liver or kidney cancer. The V and J genes are TRBV14 and TRBJ2-7, with TRBD2 identical over 8 bases. CDR3 sequence reads: CASSLGLANYEQYF. CDR3 DNA: TGTGCCAGCAGCCTCGGACTAGCAAACTACGAGCAGTACTTC.